A selection of T cell receptor beta chains follows, all from one sample in a study of blood T cell repertoires in COVID-19. Using immunoSEQ multiplex PCR, the repertoire was profiled, and TCRdb retains in-frame clones only, with some absent. The sample yields some 300,000 clones, 89% seen once. Sequenced material: PBMCs or T cells enriched from blood (not recorded which). All receptors derive from a middle-aged woman who had recovered from COVID-19. Both conserved end residues are part of each CDR3. A D gene is named only where the DNA matches it firmly. Clone size, where shown, is once, few, many, or a class for clones that have expanded.

v_call,d_call,clone_size,j_call,cdr3_nt,cdr3_aa
TRBV7-3,-,-,TRBJ1-1,TGTGCCAGCAGCCCAAACGGGATGAACACTGAAGCTTTCTTT,CASSPNGMNTEAFF
TRBV7-8,TRBD2,once,TRBJ2-7,TGTGCCAGCAGCTTAGTTCCCCGGGAGGTCTCCTACGAGCAGTACTTC,CASSLVPREVSYEQYF
TRBV7-2,TRBD1,-,TRBJ1-2,TGTGCCAGCAGCCTTGGACAGGGAAAGGCTGGCTACACCTTC,CASSLGQGKAGYTF
TRBV7-9,TRBD2,-,TRBJ2-7,TGTGCCAGCAGCTTATTACTAGCGGGAGTCTACGAGCAGTACTTC,CASSLLLAGVYEQYF
TRBV19,-,-,TRBJ1-4,TGTGCCAGTAGCCAGGTCCCAGGCCAAGGAAAACTGTTTTTT,CASSQVPGQGKLFF
TRBV19,-,-,TRBJ2-6,TGTGCCAGTAACACGCCGTTTCGCGGCTCTGGGGCCAACGTCCTGACTTTC,CASNTPFRGSGANVLTF
TRBV7-2,TRBD1,-,TRBJ1-6,TGTGCCAGCAGCGATCCTCGGACAGGGAGGAATTCACCCCTCCACTTT,CASSDPRTGRNSPLHF
TRBV4-2,TRBD2,-,TRBJ2-7,TGTGCCAGCAGCCAAGATTCTAGCGGGAGCTGGGACGAGCAGTACTTC,CASSQDSSGSWDEQYF
TRBV18,TRBD1,-,TRBJ1-2,TGTGCCAGCTCACTAAGACAGGGGTCGCACTATGGCTACACCTTC,CASSLRQGSHYGYTF
TRBV10-3,TRBD1,once,TRBJ2-2,TGTGCCATCACGGGAGGACAGGGGGCGGGAACCGGGGAGCTGTTTTTT,CAITGGQGAGTGELFF
TRBV4-3,TRBD1,-,TRBJ2-7,TGCGCCAGCAGCCCGGGACAGGGGAGCTCCTACGAGCAGTACTTC,CASSPGQGSSYEQYF
TRBV18,-,few,TRBJ2-2,TGTGCCAGCTCACCCTCTCAAGCGGGCGGGGAGCTGTTTTTT,CASSPSQAGGELFF
TRBV10-3,-,-,TRBJ2-7,TGTGCCATCAGTGAATCTCCAGGCACCCGCTACGAGCAGTACTTC,CAISESPGTRYEQYF
TRBV4-1,TRBD1,-,TRBJ2-6,TGCGCCAGCAGCCAAGATAAATCGGGACAGGGAATTTCTGGGGCCAACGTCCTGACTTTC,CASSQDKSGQGISGANVLTF
TRBV2,TRBD2,once,TRBJ2-1,TGTGCCAGCAGCACTAGCGCATACAATGAGCAGTTCTTC,CASSTSAYNEQFF
TRBV4-3,-,-,TRBJ1-1,TGCGCCAGCAGCCCCGCCCGCGTGCTCACTGAAGCTTTCTTT,CASSPARVLTEAFF
TRBV28,-,-,TRBJ1-2,TGTGCCAGCAGGAGGGCTAACTATGGCTACACCTTC,CASRRANYGYTF
TRBV11-2,-,-,TRBJ1-1,TGTGCCAGCAGCCCTTGGACAGAGAACACTGAAGCTTTCTTT,CASSPWTENTEAFF